Below are 10 T cell receptor beta chains sequenced from a single sample in a study of naive and memory T cell subsets. The SP2 primer and nested alpha and beta constant region primers amplified ligated cDNA in four rounds. TCRdb fed the UMI-ligation and nested PCR reads into MiXCR, producing one record per CDR3 protein. The sample records more than 30,000 distinct CDR3 sequences, 8% to 13% being singletons. Treatment indicated: skin biopsy from PPD injection site in Mantoux-positive individual. A UMI-containing oligonucleotide was joined by 3' ligation to the TCR cDNA template. Sequenced material: skin, taken from a tuberculin skin test site. The receptors originated from an adult in good health.

This clonotype has a count of ten or more. This chain joins TRBV6-5 and TRBJ2-5; tentative D call: TRBD1 (5 bases). The germline V gene encodes CDR1 MNHEY and CDR2 SVGAGI. CDR3 length equals 12 residues. The ends were cut back, 5 bases at V and 4 bases at J, with 8 bases in the middle. The CDR3 here is CASSSQGETQYF. The CDR3 bases are TGTGCCAGCAGTAGCCAGGGAGAGACCCAGTACTTC.

This clonotype was seen repeatedly, ten times or more. V and J are TRBV30 and TRBJ1-5; no reliable D call. The germline V gene has CDR1 GTSNPN and CDR2 SVGIG (reference sequence). This CDR3 region has 15 residues. V was cut by 0 bases and J by 2 bases, with 11 bases left in between. CDR3 loop: CAWSVRSGGNQPQHF. DNA of the CDR3: TGTGCCTGGAGTGTAAGGAGTGGGGGCAATCAGCCCCAGCATTTT.

This clonotype came up many times. V gene TRBV25-1 combines with J gene TRBJ2-5; tentatively, D is TRBD2 (6 bases). V lost 2 bases and J lost 1, with 14 bases in between. The CDR3 extends over 16 amino acids. CDR1 is MGHDK, CDR2 SYGVNS, per germline. In DNA, the CDR3 is TGTGCCAGCAGTGAAGGCGGTAGCGGACGCCAAGAGACCCAGTACTTC. Translated, it gives CASSEGGSGRQETQYF.

This rearrangement joins TRBV7-2 to TRBJ2-3; TRBD2 aligns across 8 bases. From germline, CDR1 is SGHTA and CDR2 FQGNSA. CDR3 size: 15 residues. J was trimmed by 5 bases and V by 5 bases; bases with no gene match: 9. CDR3 coding DNA: TGTGCCAGCAGCCCTTGGACTAGCCGAGTAGATACGCAGTATTTT. It yields the protein CASSPWTSRVDTQYF.

This clonotype has a count of ten or more. This chain links TRBV5-1 with TRBJ2-1, with D uncertain. In germline, CDR1 is SGHRS, CDR2 YFSETQ. CDR3 length: 13 amino acids. V was clipped by 4 bases and J by 7 bases, with 12 bases between them. CDR3 amino acids: CASSPNGVNEQFF. In DNA form, the CDR3 reads TGCGCCAGCAGCCCCAACGGCGTTAATGAGCAGTTCTTC. Full variable domain (rest looked up from reference TRBV5-1 and TRBJ2-1): KAGVTQTPRYLIKTRGQQVTLSCSPISGHRSVSWYQQTPGQGLQFLFEYFSETQRNKGNFPGRFSGRQFSNSRSEMNVSTLELGDSALYLCASSPNGVNEQFFGPGTRLTVL.

The V call is TRBV5-1, the J call TRBJ2-6; no clear D gene. The CDR3 is 14 amino acids. Trimming took off 6 bases at V and 4 bases at J, with 11 bases between the two ends. The germline CDR1 and CDR2 sequences are SGHRS and YFSETQ. CDR3 nucleotides: TGCGCCAGCACCGACACCTGGGGGGCCAACGTCCTGACTTTC. Translating it yields CASTDTWGANVLTF.

This clonotype has just a few counts. V and J are TRBV6-5 and TRBJ1-2; no firm D call. V lost 0 bases and J 2 bases, leaving 10 bases between the germline ends. CDR1 and CDR2 (germline): MNHEY, SVGAGI. The CDR3 length is 15 residues. The CDR3 nucleotides read TGTGCCAGCAGTTACTCTGGTCTTACCAACTATGGCTACACCTTC. The encoded protein is CASSYSGLTNYGYTF.

This clonotype was found many times. The chain uses TRBV6-1 and TRBJ1-4; D call uncertain. The CDR3 contains 12 residues. CDR1 MNHNS and CDR2 SASEGT come from the germline V gene. V lost 5 bases to trimming and J lost 7 bases, with 8 bases between them. The CDR3 here is CASSRFGEKLFF. The DNA of the CDR3 is TGTGCCAGCAGTAGGTTTGGTGAAAAACTGTTTTTT.

The chain combines TRBV6-2 or TRBV6-3 with TRBJ2-7; perhaps D is TRBD1 or TRBD2 (6 bases each). The V gene's germline CDR1 is MNHEY and CDR2 SVGEGT. The CDR3 contains 14 residues. V shed 7 bases and J shed 3 bases, with 16 bases lying between them. CDR3 nucleotides: TGTGCCAGCACCGAGAGGGGGGAGATCTACGAGCAGTACTTC. It codes for CASTERGEIYEQYF.

This clonotype was recorded a few times. The rearrangement uses TRBV6-4 and TRBJ1-6, with D unresolved. Trimming shortened V by 2 bases and J by 6 bases, and 11 bases separated the two germline ends. Looked up from germline, CDR1 is MRHNA and CDR2 is SNTAGT. This CDR3 has 15 amino acids. CDR3 DNA sequence: TGTGCCAGCAGTGACGGCCAGGAGGGTAATTCACCCCTCCACTTT. Protein sequence: CASSDGQEGNSPLHF.